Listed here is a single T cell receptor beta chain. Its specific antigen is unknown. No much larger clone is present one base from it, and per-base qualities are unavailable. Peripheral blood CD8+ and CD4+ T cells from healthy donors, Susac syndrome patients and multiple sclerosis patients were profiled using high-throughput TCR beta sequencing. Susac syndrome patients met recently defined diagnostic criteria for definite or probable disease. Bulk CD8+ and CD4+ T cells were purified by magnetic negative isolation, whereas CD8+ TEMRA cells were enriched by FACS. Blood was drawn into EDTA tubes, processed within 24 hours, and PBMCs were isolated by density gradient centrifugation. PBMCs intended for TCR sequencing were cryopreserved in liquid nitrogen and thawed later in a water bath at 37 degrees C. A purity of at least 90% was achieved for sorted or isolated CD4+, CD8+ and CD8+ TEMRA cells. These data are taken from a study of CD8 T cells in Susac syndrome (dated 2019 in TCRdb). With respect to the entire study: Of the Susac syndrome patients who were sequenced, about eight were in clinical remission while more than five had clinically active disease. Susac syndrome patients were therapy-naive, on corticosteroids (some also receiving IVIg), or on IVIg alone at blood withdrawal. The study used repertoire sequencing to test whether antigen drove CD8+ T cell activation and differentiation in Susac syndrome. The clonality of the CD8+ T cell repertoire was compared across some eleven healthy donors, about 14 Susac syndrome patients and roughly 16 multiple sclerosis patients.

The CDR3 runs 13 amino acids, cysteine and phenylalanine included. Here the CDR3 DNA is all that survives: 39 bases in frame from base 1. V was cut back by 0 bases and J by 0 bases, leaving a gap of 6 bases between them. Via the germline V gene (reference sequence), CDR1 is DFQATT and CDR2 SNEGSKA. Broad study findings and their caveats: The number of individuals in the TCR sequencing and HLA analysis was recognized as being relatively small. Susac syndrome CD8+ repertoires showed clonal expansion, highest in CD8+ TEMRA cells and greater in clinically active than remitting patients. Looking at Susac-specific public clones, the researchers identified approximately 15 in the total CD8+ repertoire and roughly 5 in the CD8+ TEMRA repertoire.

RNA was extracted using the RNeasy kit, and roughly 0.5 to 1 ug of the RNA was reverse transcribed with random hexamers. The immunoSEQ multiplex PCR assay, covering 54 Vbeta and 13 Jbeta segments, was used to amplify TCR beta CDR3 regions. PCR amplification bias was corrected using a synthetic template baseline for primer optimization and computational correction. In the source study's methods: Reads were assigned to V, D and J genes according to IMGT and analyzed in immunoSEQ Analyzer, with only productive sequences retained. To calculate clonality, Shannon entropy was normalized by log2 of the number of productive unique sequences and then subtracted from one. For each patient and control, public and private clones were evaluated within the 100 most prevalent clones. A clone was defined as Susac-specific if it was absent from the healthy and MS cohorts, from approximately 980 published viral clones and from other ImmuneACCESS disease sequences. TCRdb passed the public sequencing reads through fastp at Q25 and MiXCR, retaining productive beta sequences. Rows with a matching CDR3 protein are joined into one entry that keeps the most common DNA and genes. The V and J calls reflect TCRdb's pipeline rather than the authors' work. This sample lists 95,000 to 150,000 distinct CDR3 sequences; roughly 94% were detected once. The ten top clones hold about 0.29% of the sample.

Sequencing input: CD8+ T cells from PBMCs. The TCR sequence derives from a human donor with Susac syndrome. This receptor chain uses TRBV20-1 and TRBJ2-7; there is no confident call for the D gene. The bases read TGCAGTGCTAGAGATGGGGTCTCCTACGAGCAGTACTTC. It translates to CSARDGVSYEQYF.